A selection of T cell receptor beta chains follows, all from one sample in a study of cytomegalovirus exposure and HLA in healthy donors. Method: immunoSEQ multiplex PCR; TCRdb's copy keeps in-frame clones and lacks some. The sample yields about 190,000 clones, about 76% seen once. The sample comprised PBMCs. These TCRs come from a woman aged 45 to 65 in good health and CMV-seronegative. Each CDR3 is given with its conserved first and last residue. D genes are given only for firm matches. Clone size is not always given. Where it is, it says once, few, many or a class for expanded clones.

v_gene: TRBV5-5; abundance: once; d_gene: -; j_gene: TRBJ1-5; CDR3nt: TGTGCCAGCAGCTTGAAAGGGGAAGGGCAGCCCCAGCATTTT; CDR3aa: CASSLKGEGQPQHF
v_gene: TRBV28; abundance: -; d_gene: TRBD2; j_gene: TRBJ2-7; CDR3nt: TGTGCCAGCAGTTTCGGACTAGCGGGGGCCTACGAGCAGTACTTC; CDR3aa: CASSFGLAGAYEQYF
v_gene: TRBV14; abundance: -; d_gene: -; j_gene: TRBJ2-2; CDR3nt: TGTGCCAGCAGCCCCGATACAGGGTTCTCCGGGGAGCTGTTTTTT; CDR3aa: CASSPDTGFSGELFF
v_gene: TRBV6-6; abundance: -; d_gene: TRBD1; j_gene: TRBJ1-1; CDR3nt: TGTGCCAGCAGTTTCACGACAGGGGGGGCTTTCTTT; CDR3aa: CASSFTTGGAFF
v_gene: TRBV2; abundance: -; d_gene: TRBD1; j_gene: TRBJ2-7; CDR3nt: TGTGCCAGCAGTTGGACAGGGGTTCAGGAGCAGTACTTC; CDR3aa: CASSWTGVQEQYF
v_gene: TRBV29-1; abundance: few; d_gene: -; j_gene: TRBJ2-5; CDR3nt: TGCAGCGTACCGACAGGTTTAAGGGAGACCCAGTACTTC; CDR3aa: CSVPTGLRETQYF
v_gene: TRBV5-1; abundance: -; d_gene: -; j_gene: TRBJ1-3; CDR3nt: TGCGCCAGCAGCTACGGACAGTCTGGAAACACCATATATTTT; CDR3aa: CASSYGQSGNTIYF
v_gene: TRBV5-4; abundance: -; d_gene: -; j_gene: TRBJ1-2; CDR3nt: TGTGCCAGCAGCTCAGCAGGGGTTTCGGTCTATGGCTACACCTTC; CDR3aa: CASSSAGVSVYGYTF
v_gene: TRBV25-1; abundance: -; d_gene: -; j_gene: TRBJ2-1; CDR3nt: TGTGCCAGCAGCTCAGGAGGGAATGAGCAGTTCTTC; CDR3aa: CASSSGGNEQFF
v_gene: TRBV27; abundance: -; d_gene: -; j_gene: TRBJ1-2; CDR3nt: TGTGCCAGCGGGTTCGACAGGACCGAAGGTGGCTACACCTTC; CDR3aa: CASGFDRTEGGYTF
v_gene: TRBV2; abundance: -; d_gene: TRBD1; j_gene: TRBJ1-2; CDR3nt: TGTGCCAGCAGTGCCGGGACAGGGTTGAACTATGGCTACACCTTC; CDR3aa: CASSAGTGLNYGYTF
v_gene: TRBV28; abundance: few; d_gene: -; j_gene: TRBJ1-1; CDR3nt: TGTGCCAGCAGTCTAGGTCCAACTGAAGCTTTCTTT; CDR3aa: CASSLGPTEAFF
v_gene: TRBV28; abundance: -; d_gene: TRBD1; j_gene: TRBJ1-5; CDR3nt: TGTGCCAGCAGTCAGGGGGCTAGGCAGCCCCAGCATTTT; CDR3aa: CASSQGARQPQHF
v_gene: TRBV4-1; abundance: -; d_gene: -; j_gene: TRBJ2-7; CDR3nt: TGCGCCAGCAGCCAAGACAACGAGCAGTACTTC; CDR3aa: CASSQDNEQYF
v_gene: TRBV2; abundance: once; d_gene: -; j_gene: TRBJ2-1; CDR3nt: TGTGCCAGCAGTGAACGGGGGTTCTCCTACAATGAGCAGTTCTTC; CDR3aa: CASSERGFSYNEQFF
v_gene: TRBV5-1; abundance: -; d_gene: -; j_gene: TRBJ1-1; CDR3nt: TGCGCCAGCAGCTTGGCCGGAGGTATGAACACTGAAGCTTTCTTT; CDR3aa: CASSLAGGMNTEAFF
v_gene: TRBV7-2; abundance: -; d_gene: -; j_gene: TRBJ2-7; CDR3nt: TGTGCCAGCAGCTCGACAGTCAGCTCCTACGAGCAGTACTTC; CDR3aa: CASSSTVSSYEQYF
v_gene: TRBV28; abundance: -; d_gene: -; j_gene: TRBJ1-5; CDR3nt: TGTGCCAGCAGTCCTCGGGGGGCGCGAGTGGTGGGCAACAATCAGCCCCAGCATTTT; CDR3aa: CASSPRGARVVGNNQPQHF
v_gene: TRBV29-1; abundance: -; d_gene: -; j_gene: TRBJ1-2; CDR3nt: TGCAGCGTTGAGGGCCGATACTATGGCTACACCTTC; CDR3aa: CSVEGRYYGYTF
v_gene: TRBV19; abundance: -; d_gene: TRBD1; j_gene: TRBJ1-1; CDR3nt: TGTGCCAGTAGTCCGGAGTGGGACAGGAAAGCTTTCTTT; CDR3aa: CASSPEWDRKAFF
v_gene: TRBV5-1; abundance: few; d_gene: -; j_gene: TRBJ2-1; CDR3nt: TGCGCCAGCAGCTCCGGAGGCAATGAGCAGTTCTTC; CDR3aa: CASSSGGNEQFF
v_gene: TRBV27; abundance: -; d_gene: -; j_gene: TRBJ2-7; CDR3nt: TGTGCCAGCAGTTTCTCCAGGGGATATTACGAGCAGTACTTC; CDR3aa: CASSFSRGYYEQYF
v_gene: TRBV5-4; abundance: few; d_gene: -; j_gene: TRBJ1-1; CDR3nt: TGTGCCAGCGAAAGGGGGGGAGGAATGAACACTGAAGCTTTCTTT; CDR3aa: CASERGGGMNTEAFF
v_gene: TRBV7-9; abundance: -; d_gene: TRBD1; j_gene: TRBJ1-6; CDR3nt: TGTGCCAGCACCCCTATTATTGGGACAGGCGATAATTCACCCCTCCACTTT; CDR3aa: CASTPIIGTGDNSPLHF
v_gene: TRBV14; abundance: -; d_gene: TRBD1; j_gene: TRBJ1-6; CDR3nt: TGTGCCAGCAGCGAGGACAGGGGGGGGAGGTCACCCCTCCACTTT; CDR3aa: CASSEDRGGRSPLHF
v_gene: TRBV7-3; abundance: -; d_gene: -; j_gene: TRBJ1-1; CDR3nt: TGTGCCAGCAGCTTAAACTACCGGACTGAAGCTTTCTTT; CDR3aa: CASSLNYRTEAFF
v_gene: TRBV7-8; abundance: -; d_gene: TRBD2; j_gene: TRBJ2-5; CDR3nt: TGTGCCAGCAGCACACTAGCGGGGGCCCAGCAAGAGACCCAGTACTTC; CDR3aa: CASSTLAGAQQETQYF
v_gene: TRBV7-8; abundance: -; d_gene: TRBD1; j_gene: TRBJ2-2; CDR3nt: TGTGCCAGCAGCCTACAGGGGAGTACGAACACCGGGGAGCTGTTTTTT; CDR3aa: CASSLQGSTNTGELFF
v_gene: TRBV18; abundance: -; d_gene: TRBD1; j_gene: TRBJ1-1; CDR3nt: TGTGCCAGCTCATACACAGGGGAAAGGTTGAACACTGAAGCTTTCTTT; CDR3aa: CASSYTGERLNTEAFF
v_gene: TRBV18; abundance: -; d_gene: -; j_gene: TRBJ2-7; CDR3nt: TGTGCCAGCTCCCCCCAATACGAGCAGTACTTC; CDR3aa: CASSPQYEQYF
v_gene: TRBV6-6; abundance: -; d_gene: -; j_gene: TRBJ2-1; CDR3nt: TGTGCCAGCAGTTTTGACGGGAGCTCCTACAATGAGCAGTTCTTC; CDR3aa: CASSFDGSSYNEQFF